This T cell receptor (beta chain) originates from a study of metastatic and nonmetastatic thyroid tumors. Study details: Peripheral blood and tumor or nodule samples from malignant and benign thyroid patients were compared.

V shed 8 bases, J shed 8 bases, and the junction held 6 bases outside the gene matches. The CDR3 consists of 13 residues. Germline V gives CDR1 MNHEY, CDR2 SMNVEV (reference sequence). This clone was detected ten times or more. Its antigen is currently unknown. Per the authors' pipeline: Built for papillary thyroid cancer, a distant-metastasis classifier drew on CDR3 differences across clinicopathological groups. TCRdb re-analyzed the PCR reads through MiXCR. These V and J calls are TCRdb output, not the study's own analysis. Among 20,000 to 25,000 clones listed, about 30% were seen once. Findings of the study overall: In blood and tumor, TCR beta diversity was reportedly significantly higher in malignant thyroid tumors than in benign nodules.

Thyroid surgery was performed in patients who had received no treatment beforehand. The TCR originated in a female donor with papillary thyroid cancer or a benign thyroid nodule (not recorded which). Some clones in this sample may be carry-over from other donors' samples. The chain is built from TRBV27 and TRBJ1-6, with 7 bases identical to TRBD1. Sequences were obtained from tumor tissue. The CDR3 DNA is TGTGCCAGCGCGGGACAGAAAGATTCACCCCTCCACTTT. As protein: CASAGQKDSPLHF.